What follows are 13 T cell receptor beta chains derived from one specimen sequenced in a study of T cell repertoires in cytomegalovirus infection. MiXCR was run by TCRdb on the reads, yielding one entry per CDR3 protein. The sample lists about 900,000 distinct CDR3 sequences, roughly a third occurring once. Their antigens remain unidentified. Here the sequenced sample was cultured CD8+ T cells from PBMCs, taken from culture after CMV antigen stimulation. Receptors originate from a human donor in good health (CMV status not recorded). Some clones in this sample may be carry-over from other donors' samples.

The J gene is TRBJ1-1, the V gene TRBV27; D gene ambiguous. The CDR3 contains 15 residues. V was cut by 3 bases and J by 7 bases, with 18 bases left in between. Germline assignment: CDR1 MNHEY and CDR2 SMNVEV (reference sequence). In DNA, the CDR3 is TGTGCCAGCAGTTTCATGGGATTTGTAGGAATTGAAGCTTTCTTT. This translates into CASSFMGFVGIEAFF.

A few counts support this clonotype. The chain joins TRBV7-9 to TRBJ2-7; weak D call: TRBD2 (5 bases). From germline, CDR1 is SEHNR and CDR2 FQNEAQ (reference sequence). The CDR3 consists of 16 residues. The ends were cut back, 4 bases at V and 1 base at J, with 17 bases in the middle. Written as DNA, the CDR3 is TGTGCCAGCAGCTCACCACCACGCCGGGGTTCCTACGAGCAGTACGTC. Its translation is CASSSPPRRGSYEQYV.

The rearrangement uses TRBV12-3 or TRBV12-4 and TRBJ1-2; no firm D call. The germline V and J ends were trimmed by 3 bases and 8 bases, with 13 bases remaining between them. The CDR3 loop spans 13 amino acids. This CDR3 reads CASSFGMISGYTF. CDR3 DNA sequence: TGTGCCAGCAGTTTCGGTATGATCTCAGGCTACACCTTC.

The CDR3 protein is CASSPERGLYNEQFF. In DNA, the CDR3 is TGTGCCAGCAGTCCAGAGCGGGGACTGTACAATGAGCAGTTCTTC. V usage is TRBV12-3 or TRBV12-4 and J usage is TRBJ2-1; TRBD2 matches 7 bases. The V segment lost 5 bases and the J segment 4 bases; nucleotides outside the gene matches: 8. CDR3 length equals 15 residues.

This chain uses TRBV20-1 with TRBJ2-3; 10 bases line up with TRBD2. The CDR3 loop spans 19 amino acids. Trimming removed 0 bases from V and 2 bases from J; junction bases left unmatched: 14. In germline, CDR1 is DFQATT, CDR2 SNEGSKA (reference sequence). The CDR3 bases are TGCAGTGCTAGAGATCCAGTTCCCCAGCGGGGGGGCCTCACAGATACGCAGTATTTT. Residues: CSARDPVPQRGGLTDTQYF.

V gene TRBV9 combines with J gene TRBJ1-3; 7 bases align to TRBD1. V was pared by 1 base and J by 5 bases, with 15 bases of the junction left unmatched. CDR3 length equals 18 residues. Per germline, CDR1 SGDLS and CDR2 YYNGEE. CDR3 residues: CASSVSSGGQYRRNTIYF. DNA of the CDR3: TGTGCCAGCAGCGTAAGTTCAGGGGGACAGTATAGGAGAAACACCATATATTTT.

The V call is TRBV19, the J call TRBJ2-1, with TRBD1 as a possible D gene (7 bases). V lost 6 bases and J 4 bases, leaving 19 bases between the germline ends. Per the germline V gene, CDR1 is LNHDA and CDR2 is SQIVND (reference sequence). This CDR3 spans 16 amino acids. The CDR3 DNA is TGTGCCAGTAGCCGAGGAGGGACAGATTTATACAATGAGCAGTTCTTC. Translation: CASSRGGTDLYNEQFF.

This clonotype was detected many times. This sequence joins TRBV7-2 and TRBJ1-2, with 7 bases fitting TRBD1. CDR1 and CDR2 from the germline V gene are SGHTA and FQGNSA. The V gene end was trimmed by 5 bases and the J gene end by 2 bases; junction bases not matched to a gene: 11. The CDR3 is made up of 16 amino acids. The CDR3 loop reads CASSPDTGQINYGYTF. The DNA for the CDR3 is TGTGCCAGCAGCCCCGACACGGGACAGATCAACTATGGCTACACCTTC.

This clonotype was observed a handful of times. The chain employs TRBV10-3 and TRBJ2-7; 8 positions agree with TRBD2. After removal of 6 bases from V and 7 bases from J, the junction contained 14 bases not matched to a gene. CDR1 and CDR2 (germline): ENHRY, SYGVKD. The length of the CDR3 is 15 residues. The chain's CDR3 is CAIRIARGTRTEQYF. The CDR3 DNA is TGTGCCATCAGAATAGCAAGGGGGACTAGAACGGAGCAGTACTTC.

The rearrangement joins TRBV7-2 to TRBJ1-4, with unresolved D. Germline V gene data show CDR1 as SGHTA and CDR2 as FQGNSA. The CDR3 loop spans 13 amino acids. The ends were cut back, 2 bases at V and 8 bases at J, with 9 bases in the middle. CDR3 amino acids: CASSLRSVEKLFF. CDR3 nucleotides: TGTGCCAGCAGCTTAAGAAGTGTGGAAAAACTGTTTTTT.

This clonotype was detected a few times. V and J are TRBV6-2 or TRBV6-3 and TRBJ2-7, with D perhaps being TRBD1 or TRBD2 (5 bases each). The germline V gene encodes CDR1 MNHEY and CDR2 SVGEGT. This CDR3 is built from 13 residues. The V and J ends lost 0 bases and 6 bases respectively, with 9 bases between them. The CDR3 loop is CASSYSGVPEQYV. In nucleotides, the CDR3 is TGTGCCAGCAGTTACTCGGGGGTTCCCGAGCAGTACGTC.

The chain uses TRBV6-8 and TRBJ2-5, with 7 bases identical to TRBD1. This CDR3 contains 13 residues. Germline CDR1 MNHGY, CDR2 SAAAGT. V gave up 8 bases and J gave up 7 bases; unmatched junction bases: 10. The CDR3 bases are TGTGCCAGCCAGGGGGTTTCGGCAGGGACCCAGTACTTC. Translated: CASQGVSAGTQYF.

The chain joins TRBV12-5 to TRBJ1-1; no definite D call. Trimming cost V 6 bases and J 11 bases, with 13 bases left between them. Germline V gene sequence: CDR1 LGHNT, CDR2 FRNRAP. The length of the CDR3 is 11 residues. The CDR3 bases are TGTGCTAGTGGCTCCGGCGCTGGGGCTTTCTTT. Translating gives CASGSGAGAFF.